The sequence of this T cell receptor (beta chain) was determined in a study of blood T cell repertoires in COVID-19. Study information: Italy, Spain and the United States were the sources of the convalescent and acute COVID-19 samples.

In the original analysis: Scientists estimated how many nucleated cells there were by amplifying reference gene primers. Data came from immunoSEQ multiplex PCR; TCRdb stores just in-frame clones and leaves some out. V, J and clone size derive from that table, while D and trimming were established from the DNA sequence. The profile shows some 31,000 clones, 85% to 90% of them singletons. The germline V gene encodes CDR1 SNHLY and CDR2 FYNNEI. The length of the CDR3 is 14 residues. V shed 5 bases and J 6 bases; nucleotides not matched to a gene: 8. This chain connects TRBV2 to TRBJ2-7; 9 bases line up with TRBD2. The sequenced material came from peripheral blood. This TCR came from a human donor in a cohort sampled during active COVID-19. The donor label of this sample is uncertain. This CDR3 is CASSIPSGEGEQYF. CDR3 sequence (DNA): TGTGCCAGCAGTATTCCTAGCGGGGAGGGCGAGCAGTACTTC.